This TCR beta chain was identified in a study of T cell responses to AZD1222 COVID-19 vaccine. Points from the study as a whole: Spike was spanned by vaccine-associated CD4 TCRs, with dominance at 160-218 and 743-854. Females made up more of the donors, who were largely white British, and clonal diversity may have come out too low. Seropositive status at baseline applied to only a handful of AZD1222 recipients. As reported, nearly half of all spike-specific TCRs target variant regions that are unmutated.

This CDR3 has 14 residues. The V gene's germline CDR1 is SEHNR and CDR2 FQNEAQ (reference sequence). V lost 5 bases and J lost 2, with 13 bases in between. On this clone: Its matching antigen is unknown.

TCRdb's table, derived via immunoSEQ multiplex PCR, lists solely in-frame clones and lacks some. This sample has 100,000 to 150,000 clones; approximately 85% occur once, and the top ten carry around 19%. This material consisted of peripheral blood, taken on day 0 of MenACWY control vaccination. This TCR was recovered from an adult in good health. The chain carries TRBV7-9 and TRBJ2-7; D remains unclear. CDR3 DNA sequence: TGTGCCAGCAGCCTGGATTGGAAAACCTACGAGCAGTACTTC. Amino acids: CASSLDWKTYEQYF.